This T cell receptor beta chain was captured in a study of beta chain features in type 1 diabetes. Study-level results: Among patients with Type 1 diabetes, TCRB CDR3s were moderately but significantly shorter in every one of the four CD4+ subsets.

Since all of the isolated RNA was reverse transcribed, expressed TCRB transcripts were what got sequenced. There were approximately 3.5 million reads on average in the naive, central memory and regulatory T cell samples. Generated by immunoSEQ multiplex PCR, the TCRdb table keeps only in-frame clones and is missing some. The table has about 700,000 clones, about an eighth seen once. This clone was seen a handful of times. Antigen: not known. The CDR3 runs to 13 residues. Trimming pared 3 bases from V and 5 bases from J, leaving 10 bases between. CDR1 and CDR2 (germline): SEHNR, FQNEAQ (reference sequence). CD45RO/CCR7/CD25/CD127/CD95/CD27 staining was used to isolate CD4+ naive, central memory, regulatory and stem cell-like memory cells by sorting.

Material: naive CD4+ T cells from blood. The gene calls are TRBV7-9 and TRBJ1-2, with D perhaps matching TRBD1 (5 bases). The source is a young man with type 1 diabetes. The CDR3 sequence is CASSFSRDYGYTF. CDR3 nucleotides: TGTGCCAGCAGCTTCTCCAGGGATTATGGCTACACCTTC.